This TCR beta chain was captured by sequencing in a study of blood T cell repertoires in COVID-19. Background on the study: COVID-19 samples, acute and convalescent, were from the United States, Italy and Spain.

Here immunoSEQ multiplex PCR was the method, and the copy in TCRdb shows in-frame clones only, minus some. The sample has roughly 67,000 clones, approximately 80% seen once. V shed 7 bases and J shed 7 bases, with 19 bases lying between them. Germline V gene data show CDR1 as MNHEY and CDR2 as SVGAGI. The CDR3 contains 14 residues. This clonotype was obtained from a woman aged 45-65 years with active or convalescent COVID-19. The chain has TRBV6-5 and TRBJ1-2; a weak D match, TRBD1 (5 bases). The sample taken for sequencing was peripheral blood. CDR3 DNA sequence: TGTGCCAGCACCGAAAGGGGACTTGGGCGTGGCTACACCTTC. Its protein is CASTERGLGRGYTF.